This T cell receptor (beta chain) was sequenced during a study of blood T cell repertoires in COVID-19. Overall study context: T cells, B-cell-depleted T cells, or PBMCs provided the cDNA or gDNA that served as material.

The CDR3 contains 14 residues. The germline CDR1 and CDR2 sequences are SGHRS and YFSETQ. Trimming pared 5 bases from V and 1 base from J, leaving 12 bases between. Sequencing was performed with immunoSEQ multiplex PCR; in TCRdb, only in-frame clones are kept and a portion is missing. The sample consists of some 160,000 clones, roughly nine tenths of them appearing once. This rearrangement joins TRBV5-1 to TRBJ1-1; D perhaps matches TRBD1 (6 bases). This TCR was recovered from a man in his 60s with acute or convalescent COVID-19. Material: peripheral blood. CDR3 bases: TGCGCCAGCAGTAGGGGGACGACGAACACTGAAGCTTTCTTT. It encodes CASSRGTTNTEAFF.